These 21 T cell receptor beta chains came from one sample sequenced in a study of Ad26.COV2.S vaccination and SARS-CoV-2 variants. The protocol was immunoSEQ multiplex PCR, while the TCRdb copy is restricted to in-frame clones and leaves out a portion. Among more than 120,000 clones listed, approximately 90% were seen once. The sequencing here drew on peripheral blood, taken after recovery from COVID-19. These receptors were collected from a human donor who had recovered from COVID-19.

This sequence joins TRBV5-1 and TRBJ2-7; D not certain. CDR1 SGHRS and CDR2 YFSETQ come from the germline V gene. The CDR3 runs 14 residues. V dropped 0 bases and J dropped 0 bases, with 7 bases sitting between them. This chain's CDR3 is CASSLVAGSYEQYF. DNA of the CDR3: TGCGCCAGCAGCTTGGTAGCAGGCTCCTACGAGCAGTACTTC.

The chain couples TRBV7-2 to TRBJ2-2, with a tentative D call TRBD2 (6 bases). CDR3 size: 15 residues. CDR1 is SGHTA, CDR2 FQGNSA, per germline. The ends were cut back, 8 bases at V and 0 bases at J, with 13 bases in the middle. The DNA of the CDR3 is TGTGCCAGCTGGAGGGGCCGCCCGAACACCGGGGAGCTGTTTTTT. It codes for CASWRGRPNTGELFF.

The CDR3: CASSLFSTRQETQYF. CDR3 coding DNA: TGTGCCAGCAGTTTATTCTCAACCCGTCAAGAGACCCAGTACTTC. The V and J genes are TRBV27 and TRBJ2-5, with no clear D. CDR1 MNHEY and CDR2 SMNVEV come from the germline V gene (reference sequence). The V and J ends lost 1 base and 2 bases respectively, with 11 bases between them. This CDR3 is built from 15 residues.

The chain joins TRBV5-4 to TRBJ1-3, with D hard to call. Trimming cost V 4 bases and J 0 bases, with 14 bases left between them. The germline V gene encodes CDR1 SGHNT and CDR2 YYREEE (reference sequence). The CDR3 totals 16 residues. The CDR3 DNA follows: TGTGCCAGCAGCCAGTTGGGAAGAGACTCTGGAAACACCATATATTTT. Protein product: CASSQLGRDSGNTIYF.

The rearrangement links TRBV5-6 to TRBJ2-3; TRBD1 aligns across 9 bases. The J segment lost 3 bases and the V segment lost 3 bases, leaving 5 bases of the junction unmatched. Germline values: CDR1 SGHDT, CDR2 YYEEEE. The CDR3 contains 15 residues. CDR3 sequence reads: CASSWGDRGTDTQYF. DNA of the CDR3: TGTGCCAGCAGCTGGGGAGACAGGGGGACAGATACGCAGTATTTT.

This chain joins TRBV14 and TRBJ1-1; the D is unclear. The CDR3 runs to 12 residues. Per germline, CDR1 SGHDN and CDR2 FVKESK. Trimming took off 3 bases at V and 0 bases at J, with 2 bases between the two ends. As DNA, the CDR3 is TGTGCCAGCAGCCAGGTGAACACTGAAGCTTTCTTT. Amino acids: CASSQVNTEAFF. Filled out from reference TRBV14 and TRBJ1-1, the complete variable domain reads EAGVTQFPSHSVIEKGQTVTLRCDPISGHDNLYWYRRVMGKEIKFLLHFVKESKQDESGMPNNRFLAERTGGTYSTLKVQPAELEDSGVYFCASSQVNTEAFFGQGTRLTVV.

The chain uses TRBV18 and TRBJ1-4; 7 bases line up with TRBD1. Germline assignment: CDR1 KGHSH and CDR2 LQKENI. This CDR3 region has 17 residues. V lost 1 base, J lost 5 bases, and 10 bases stayed unmatched. The CDR3 DNA follows: TGTGCCAGCTCACCACGTTCGACAGGGACGATAAATGAAAAACTGTTTTTT. Its protein is CASSPRSTGTINEKLFF.

V and J are TRBV28 and TRBJ2-7; 7 positions agree with TRBD2. This CDR3 comprises 14 residues. The V and J ends lost 5 bases and 2 bases, in that order; junction bases with no gene match: 6. Germline CDR1 reads MDHEN; CDR2 reads SYDVKM. The DNA for the CDR3 is TGTGCCAGCAGTCCTGGGAGGGAACCCTACGAGCAGTACTTC. Translating it yields CASSPGREPYEQYF.

This chain uses TRBV27 with TRBJ1-4; weak D call: TRBD1 (6 bases). The length of the CDR3 is 14 residues. Germline V gives CDR1 MNHEY, CDR2 SMNVEV (reference sequence). V gave up 6 bases and J gave up 7 bases, with 15 bases separating them. The CDR3 spells CASRRGIPFEKLFF. CDR3 nucleotide sequence: TGTGCCAGCAGAAGGGGGATCCCCTTTGAAAAACTGTTTTTT.

The chain combines TRBV5-1 with TRBJ1-4; weak D call: TRBD1 (6 bases). This CDR3 spans 15 amino acids. Germline loops: CDR1 SGHRS, CDR2 YFSETQ. Deletions cut 0 bases from V and 8 bases from J, with 14 bases between. Here the CDR3 reads CASSLVAGAEEKLFF. CDR3 in DNA: TGCGCCAGCAGCTTGGTGGCAGGGGCAGAGGAAAAACTGTTTTTT.

The V call is TRBV10-3, the J call TRBJ1-1; D uncertain. This CDR3 is built from 14 residues. The germline V gene has CDR1 ENHRY and CDR2 SYGVKD. Trimming took off 0 bases at V and 1 base at J, with 6 bases between the two ends. CDR3 amino acids: CAISESAGNTEAFF. The CDR3 DNA reads as TGTGCCATCAGTGAGTCTGCAGGGAACACTGAAGCTTTCTTT.

The chain links TRBV28 to TRBJ1-2; possibly TRBD1 for D (5 bases). The V end lost 5 bases, the J end lost 5 bases, and 21 bases lay between the germline ends. The CDR3 sequence is 16 residues long. CDR1 is MDHEN, CDR2 SYDVKM, per germline. The CDR3 region is CASSPEGLSEGYGYTF. The CDR3 DNA reads as TGTGCCAGCAGTCCCGAGGGGCTCTCCGAGGGGTATGGCTACACCTTC.

This clone came up a few times. This chain connects TRBV7-9 to TRBJ1-6; D not certain. Deletions cut 0 bases from V and 8 bases from J, with 14 bases between. The CDR3 length is 16 residues. CDR1 and CDR2 from the germline V gene are SEHNR and FQNEAQ (reference sequence). This CDR3 is CASSLAVERWDSPLHF. The CDR3 nucleotides are TGTGCCAGCAGCTTAGCGGTCGAGAGGTGGGATTCACCCCTCCACTTT.

The rearrangement joins TRBV6-5 to TRBJ2-4; no firm D call. This CDR3 has 14 residues. Germline-derived CDR1 and CDR2 are MNHEY and SVGAGI. The V end was cut by 4 bases, the J end by 0 bases, with 7 bases between. DNA of the CDR3: TGTGCCAGCAGTTCCCGACTAGCCAAAAACATTCAGTACTTC. Translating gives CASSSRLAKNIQYF.

This chain links TRBV29-1 with TRBJ2-3, with D tentatively TRBD1 or TRBD2 (6 bases each). The V gene's germline CDR1 is SQVTM and CDR2 ANQGSEA. The V and J ends lost 2 bases and 0 bases respectively, with 15 bases between them. This CDR3 is built from 16 residues. As DNA, the CDR3 is TGCAGCGTTGAATCGGGGGCAGGGGCTAGCACAGATACGCAGTATTTT. Translating it yields CSVESGAGASTDTQYF.

The chain combines TRBV11-3 with TRBJ2-1; D is unclear. Germline lookup yields CDR1 SGHNT and CDR2 YENEEA. Trimming shortened V by 1 base and J by 7 bases, and 5 bases separated the two germline ends. This CDR3 spans 12 amino acids. The CDR3 sequence is CASSLGVNEQFF. Here the CDR3 DNA reads TGTGCCAGCAGCTTAGGGGTTAATGAGCAGTTCTTC.

This chain uses TRBV5-1 with TRBJ1-1; no firm D call. Trimming removed 2 bases from V and 1 base from J, with 6 bases in between. The germline gives CDR1 SGHRS, CDR2 YFSETQ. The length of the CDR3 is 13 residues. Written as DNA, the CDR3 is TGCGCCAGCAGCTTCCGGCGGAACACTGAAGCTTTCTTT. This encodes CASSFRRNTEAFF.

The chain couples TRBV5-1 to TRBJ2-7; D unclear. Germline V CDR1 and CDR2: SGHRS, YFSETQ. The CDR3 is 14 amino acids. V was cut by 0 bases and J by 2 bases, with 9 bases left in between. The CDR3 is CASSLVVSPYEQYF. The DNA for the CDR3 is TGCGCCAGCAGCTTGGTCGTCAGCCCCTACGAGCAGTACTTC.

CDR3 amino acids: CSASTTGTGVPNEQFF. Written as DNA, the CDR3 is TGCAGTGCTAGTACCACCGGGACAGGGGTTCCCAATGAGCAGTTCTTC. The rearrangement joins TRBV20-1 to TRBJ2-1; TRBD1 aligns across 10 bases. Trimming cost V 3 bases and J 6 bases; bases outside gene matches: 11. CDR1 and CDR2 (germline): DFQATT, SNEGSKA (reference sequence). The length of the CDR3 is 16 residues.

The chain uses TRBV9 and TRBJ2-5, with 8 bases identical to TRBD2. Germline V lookup: CDR1 SGDLS, CDR2 YYNGEE. The CDR3 extends over 16 amino acids. Trimming at V came to 7 bases and at J to 2 bases, leaving 13 bases not matched to a gene. CDR3 region: CASGGSGVMGQETQYF. CDR3 sequence (DNA): TGTGCCAGCGGAGGTAGCGGGGTGATGGGACAAGAGACCCAGTACTTC.

The chain links TRBV5-4 to TRBJ2-7; possibly TRBD1 or TRBD2 for D (5 bases each). The germline gives CDR1 SGHNT, CDR2 YYREEE (reference sequence). V was pared by 0 bases and J by 4 bases, with 14 bases between. The length of the CDR3 is 15 residues. The CDR3 nucleotides read TGTGCCAGCAGCTTGGTGCCTGGGGGTTCATACGAGCAGTACTTC. Translation gives CASSLVPGGSYEQYF.